These 13 T cell receptor beta chains came from one sample sequenced in a study of OX40 agonist ivuxolimab in advanced cancers. Sequencing was performed with immunoSEQ multiplex PCR; in TCRdb, only in-frame clones are kept and a portion is missing. The repertoire holds roughly 67,000 clones, with around 80% as singletons. Material: CD4+ or CD8+ T cells sorted from blood, obtained in a trial of the OX40 agonist ivuxolimab. The source is an adult with an advanced solid tumor such as melanoma, head and neck, liver or kidney cancer.

V usage is TRBV2 and J usage is TRBJ1-6, with D possibly matching TRBD1 (5 bases). Trimming took 8 bases from V and 6 from J, leaving 11 bases between them. CDR3 length equals 13 residues. CDR1 and CDR2 (germline): SNHLY, FYNNEI. The CDR3 loop reads CASSRGSNSPLHF. The CDR3 region has the DNA TGTGCCAGCTCAAGGGGAAGTAATTCACCCCTCCACTTT.

The chain has TRBV9 and TRBJ1-1; D might be TRBD1 (6 bases). The CDR3 consists of 13 residues. V was cut by 3 bases and J by 5 bases, with 11 bases left in between. Germline CDR1 is SGDLS and CDR2 is YYNGEE. The CDR3 is CASSATGKTEAFF. The CDR3 DNA is TGTGCCAGCAGCGCGACAGGAAAGACTGAAGCTTTCTTT.

The V gene is TRBV7-2, the J gene TRBJ2-7; D is possibly TRBD1 (6 bases). V shed 3 bases and J shed 1 base, with 7 bases lying between them. Germline lookup yields CDR1 SGHTA and CDR2 FQGNSA. The CDR3 contains 13 residues. The CDR3 sequence: CASSLRGSYEQYF. In DNA form, the CDR3 reads TGTGCCAGCAGCTTGAGGGGGTCCTACGAGCAGTACTTC.

This clone was observed a single time. V gene TRBV6-5 combines with J gene TRBJ1-6, with D possibly being TRBD1 (5 bases). V was trimmed by 6 bases and J by 8 bases, leaving 14 bases between them. Per the germline V gene, CDR1 is MNHEY and CDR2 is SVGAGI. The CDR3 is 14 residues long. Written as DNA, the CDR3 is TGTGCCAGCAGAACCCGGGACGCTTATTCACCCCTCCACTTT. This sequence encodes CASRTRDAYSPLHF.

The chain joins TRBV27 to TRBJ2-3; the D is unclear. V lost 5 bases to trimming and J lost 6 bases, with 9 bases between them. This CDR3 has 12 residues. The germline gives CDR1 MNHEY, CDR2 SMNVEV (reference sequence). CDR3 amino acids: CASSPPGDTQYF. CDR3 sequence (DNA): TGTGCCAGCAGTCCCCCCGGTGATACGCAGTATTTT.

V gene TRBV27 combines with J gene TRBJ1-5; TRBD1 might be the D (6 bases). Germline lookup yields CDR1 MNHEY and CDR2 SMNVEV (reference sequence). The CDR3 consists of 17 residues. Trimming took off 1 base at V and 0 bases at J, with 13 bases between the two ends. The CDR3 DNA sequence: TGTGCCAGCAGTTTATTAGGGACACGATATAGCAATCAGCCCCAGCATTTT. Its translation: CASSLLGTRYSNQPQHF.

Worth noting for this clone: Sequence at one end of the junction differs from germline and may be a read error. The rearrangement uses TRBV7-7 and TRBJ1-5; D not resolved. CDR1 and CDR2 (germline): SSHAT, FNYEAQ (reference sequence). The CDR3 contains 12 residues. This CDR3 reads CASSLGSQPQHF. The CDR3 bases are TGTGCTAGCAGCTTAGGTAGTCAGCCCCAGCATTTT.

This clone came up once. The V gene is TRBV18, the J gene TRBJ2-7; 8 nucleotides align to TRBD1. The germline V gene encodes CDR1 KGHSH and CDR2 LQKENI. V lost 1 base to trimming and J lost 3 bases; unmatched junction nucleotides: 5. The CDR3 runs 15 residues. The CDR3 DNA reads TGTGCCAGCTCACCACAACCGGGACAGGACTACGAGCAGTACTTC. This encodes CASSPQPGQDYEQYF. The complete variable domain, with remaining parts taken from reference TRBV18 and TRBJ2-7, reads NAGVMQNPRHLVRRRGQEARLRCSPMKGHSHVYWYRQLPEEGLKFMVYLQKENIIDESGMPKERFSAEFPKEGPSILRIQQVVRGDSAAYFCASSPQPGQDYEQYFGPGTRLTVT.

This clone has more than one count but fewer than ten. The rearrangement links TRBV27 to TRBJ2-7; D unclear. The ends were cut back, 6 bases at V and 1 base at J, with 10 bases in the middle. Per germline, CDR1 MNHEY and CDR2 SMNVEV (reference sequence). The CDR3 loop spans 13 amino acids. The CDR3 here is CASRLLASYEQYF. The CDR3, as DNA: TGTGCCAGCAGACTCCTCGCATCCTACGAGCAGTACTTC.

This chain joins TRBV6-5 and TRBJ1-1; tentative D call: TRBD1 (5 bases). The CDR3 contains 15 residues. The germline V and J ends were trimmed by 6 bases and 2 bases, with 16 bases remaining between them. Germline CDR1 and CDR2: MNHEY and SVGAGI. The CDR3 spells CASRERKGVNTEAFF. The CDR3 DNA follows: TGTGCCAGCAGAGAAAGGAAAGGGGTAAACACTGAAGCTTTCTTT.

The chain has TRBV5-5 and TRBJ1-4; 8 bases map to TRBD1. J was trimmed by 5 bases and V by 4 bases; bases with no gene match: 7. The CDR3 consists of 15 residues. Per the germline V gene, CDR1 is SGHKS and CDR2 is YYEKEE (reference sequence). The CDR3 reads CASSALQGGNEKLFF. The DNA of the CDR3 is TGTGCCAGCAGCGCCTTACAGGGGGGAAATGAAAAACTGTTTTTT.

V gene TRBV10-3 combines with J gene TRBJ1-1; D gene unclear. CDR3 size: 15 residues. Germline CDR1 is ENHRY and CDR2 is SYGVKD. Trimming took 7 bases from V and 0 from J, leaving 15 bases between them. CDR3 DNA: TGTGCCATCACCCACGGCGGGCCCATGAACACTGAAGCTTTCTTT. This sequence encodes CAITHGGPMNTEAFF.

The V gene is TRBV12-5, the J gene TRBJ2-6, with a tentative D call TRBD1 (5 bases). Germline values: CDR1 LGHNT, CDR2 FRNRAP. Trimming cost V 0 bases and J 0 bases, with 12 bases left between them. The CDR3 length is 18 residues. The CDR3 loop is CASGLVLQVSSGANVLTF. CDR3 sequence (DNA): TGTGCTAGTGGTTTGGTCTTACAGGTTAGCTCTGGGGCCAACGTCCTGACTTTC.